This is a list of T cell receptor beta chains from one sample in a study of regulatory T cells in long-lasting Graves disease. TCRdb used MiXCR to reprocess the multiplex PCR reads, holding one entry per CDR3 protein. This table holds roughly 450,000 distinct CDR3 sequences, approximately 23% found once. The starting material was peripheral blood mononuclear cells (PBMCs), obtained when the disease was refractory, from a patient treated with antithyroid drugs. These receptors were collected from a female donor with Graves disease. CDR3s include the opening cysteine and the closing phenylalanine or tryptophan. Each record gives: clone size, J gene, D gene, V gene, CDR3 length, CDR3 protein, CDR3 DNA. A D gene is named only where the DNA matches it firmly. A clone size is listed for some rows: how often the clone was seen (once, few, many), or a class if it is expanded.

size: many
J: TRBJ2-2
D: TRBD2
V: TRBV2
length: 17
CDR3: CASRGLAGGATNGELFF
DNA: TGTGCCAGCAGGGGACTAGCGGGAGGCGCGACAAACGGGGAGCTGTTTTTT

size: NA
J: TRBJ1-1
D: NA
V: TRBV3-1
length: 12
CDR3: CASSQVETEAFF
DNA: TGTGCCAGCAGCCAAGTAGAGACTGAAGCTTTCTTT

size: NA
J: TRBJ2-5
D: NA
V: TRBV15
length: 14
CDR3: CATSPRSEGETQYF
DNA: TGTGCCACCAGCCCCCGGTCAGAGGGAGAGACCCAGTACTTC

size: few
J: TRBJ1-5
D: NA
V: TRBV20-1
length: 16
CDR3: CSARALAELSNQPQHF
DNA: TGCAGTGCTAGAGCCCTGGCCGAGCTTAGCAATCAGCCCCAGCATTTT

size: few
J: TRBJ2-3
D: TRBD2
V: TRBV12-3/TRBV12-4
length: 14
CDR3: CASSSGGVKDTQYF
DNA: TGTGCCAGCAGTTCGGGAGGAGTAAAAGATACGCAGTATTTT

size: NA
J: TRBJ2-4
D: TRBD1
V: TRBV6-1
length: 18
CDR3: CASSMGYRGPLAKNIQYF
DNA: TGTGCCAGCAGTATGGGCTACAGGGGGCCCCTAGCCAAAAACATTCAGTACTTC

size: many
J: TRBJ1-5
D: NA
V: TRBV11-2
length: 16
CDR3: CASSPRGGFSHQPQHF
DNA: TGTGCCAGCAGCCCACGAGGAGGGTTCTCTCATCAGCCCCAGCATTTT

size: few
J: TRBJ2-3
D: TRBD2
V: TRBV7-8
length: 15
CDR3: CASSLTASGRNTQYF
DNA: TGTGCCAGCAGCCTAACGGCTAGCGGGAGGAATACGCAGTATTTT

size: many
J: TRBJ1-1
D: NA
V: TRBV6-2/TRBV6-3
length: 17
CDR3: CASSYLMYREDNTEAFF
DNA: TGTGCCAGCAGTTACCTTATGTATCGAGAGGACAACACTGAAGCTTTCTTT

size: many
J: TRBJ1-1
D: NA
V: TRBV28
length: 16
CDR3: CASSLYLGSVNTEAFF
DNA: TGTGCCAGCAGTTTATATCTGGGGTCGGTGAACACTGAAGCTTTCTTT

size: NA
J: TRBJ2-6
D: TRBD1
V: TRBV6-2/TRBV6-3
length: 16
CDR3: CASSGQGVAGANVLTF
DNA: TGTGCCAGCAGCGGACAGGGGGTAGCAGGGGCCAACGTCCTGACTTTC

size: many
J: TRBJ1-2
D: TRBD1
V: TRBV5-5
length: 15
CDR3: CASSLGDREHYGYTF
DNA: TGTGCCAGCAGCTTAGGTGACAGGGAACACTATGGCTACACCTTC

size: many
J: TRBJ1-5
D: NA
V: TRBV6-1
length: 14
CDR3: CASTTTTGNQPQHF
DNA: TGTGCCAGCACCACAACTACAGGGAATCAGCCCCAGCATTTT

size: NA
J: TRBJ1-1
D: TRBD1
V: TRBV6-1
length: 15
CDR3: CASTEGTGGRLEAFF
DNA: TGTGCCAGCACAGAAGGGACAGGGGGTCGGCTTGAAGCTTTCTTT

size: NA
J: TRBJ2-7
D: NA
V: TRBV20-1
length: 14
CDR3: CSARESGLSYEQYF
DNA: TGCAGTGCTAGAGAATCGGGACTTTCCTACGAGCAGTACTTC

size: many
J: TRBJ2-7
D: NA
V: TRBV20-1
length: 11
CDR3: CSARTGYEQYF
DNA: TGCAGTGCTAGAACCGGTTACGAGCAGTACTTC